This T cell receptor (beta chain) was identified during a study of cytomegalovirus exposure and HLA in healthy donors. The CDR3 is 17 residues long. CDR1 and CDR2 from the germline V gene are LNHDA and SQIVND (reference sequence). V lost 6 bases to trimming and J lost 2 bases; unmatched junction nucleotides: 12. PCR primers comprised 60 Vbeta and 13 Jbeta primers. Profiled with immunoSEQ multiplex PCR; TCRdb holds only in-frame clones, not every one. The sample has 70,000 to 95,000 clones, about 75% seen once. The rearrangement uses TRBV19 and TRBJ1-2; TRBD1 agrees at 10 bases. Sequenced: PBMCs. This TCR came from a middle-aged man in good health and CMV-seronegative. CDR3 nucleotide sequence: TGTGCCAGTAGCTTAACTCACCGGGACAGGGGAAACTATGGCTACACCTTC. It specifies CASSLTHRDRGNYGYTF.